The 15 T cell receptor beta chains reported below all come from one sample, sequenced in a study of metastatic and nonmetastatic thyroid tumors. No patient received treatment before thyroid surgery. Using MiXCR, TCRdb reanalyzed the PCR reads. This table has some 20,000 clones, about 33% appearing once. Sequencing was performed on adjacent normal tissue. The source is a female donor with papillary thyroid cancer or a benign thyroid nodule (not recorded which). Some clones in this sample may be carry-over from other donors' samples.

Only a few counts were recorded for this clone. The rearrangement joins TRBV28 to TRBJ1-2, with a possible D match to TRBD1 (6 bases). The V gene lost 5 bases and the J gene lost 2 bases, with 9 bases spanning the gap. Germline V gene sequence: CDR1 MDHEN, CDR2 SYDVKM. The CDR3 has 13 residues. CDR3 bases: TGTGCCAGCAGTCTAGGGGGAAACTATGGCTACACCTTC. This codes for CASSLGGNYGYTF.

This clone was seen only once. This rearrangement joins TRBV4-1 to TRBJ2-2, with D unresolved. The V gene's germline CDR1 is MGHRA and CDR2 YSYEKL. This CDR3 spans 13 amino acids. Deletions cut 0 bases from V and 9 bases from J, with 8 bases between. CDR3 amino acids: CASSQDTRRELFF. The CDR3 coding sequence is TGCGCCAGCAGCCAAGATACCCGACGGGAGCTGTTTTTT.

This clone was seen repeatedly, ten times or more. V and J are TRBV29-1 and TRBJ2-7, with D perhaps matching TRBD2 (5 bases). Germline CDR1 SQVTM, CDR2 ANQGSEA. The CDR3 extends over 12 amino acids. Trimming cost V 7 bases and J 4 bases, with 14 bases left between them. In DNA form, the CDR3 reads TGCAGCGAGACCGGGGATTGGTACGAGCAGTACTTC. Its translation is CSETGDWYEQYF.

This clone is large (0.1 to 1%). The chain employs TRBV6-1 and TRBJ2-7; no clear D. Germline lookup yields CDR1 MNHNS and CDR2 SASEGT. V was clipped by 5 bases and J by 6 bases, with 14 bases between them. The CDR3 spans 13 residues. CDR3 sequence: CASSLGRWGEQYF. The CDR3, as DNA: TGTGCCAGCAGTTTGGGCCGATGGGGCGAGCAGTACTTC.

This clone was counted only a few times. This chain connects TRBV2 to TRBJ2-5, with 8 positions matching TRBD2. The V and J ends lost 8 bases and 4 bases, in that order; junction bases with no gene match: 12. The CDR3 loop spans 15 amino acids. Germline V gene lookup returns CDR1 SNHLY and CDR2 FYNNEI. This CDR3 is CASGVGGAGAETQYF. The CDR3 DNA is TGTGCCAGCGGCGTCGGGGGAGCGGGAGCAGAGACCCAGTACTTC.

This clone was counted at least ten times. The V call is TRBV18, the J call TRBJ2-3; 9 positions match TRBD2. There are 16 residues in the CDR3. Per germline, CDR1 KGHSH and CDR2 LQKENI. Trimming cost V 4 bases and J 2 bases; bases outside gene matches: 7. The CDR3 region has the DNA TGTGCCAGCTCACAGTTAGCGGGGGCCCCCACAGATACGCAGTATTTT. It codes for CASSQLAGAPTDTQYF.

This clone was seen at least ten times. This chain connects TRBV5-4 to TRBJ2-5; 8 nucleotides match TRBD1. V dropped 3 bases and J dropped 5; count of bases not matched to a gene: 3. The germline CDR1 and CDR2 sequences are SGHNT and YYREEE (reference sequence). This CDR3 is built from 13 residues. CDR3 amino acids: CASSSRGRETQYF. The CDR3 DNA is TGTGCCAGCAGCTCCAGGGGGCGGGAGACCCAGTACTTC.

The chain uses TRBV6-1 and TRBJ2-5; TRBD1 agrees at 7 bases. V shed 0 bases, J shed 4 bases, and the junction held 17 bases outside the gene matches. The CDR3 contains 19 residues. CDR1 MNHNS and CDR2 SASEGT come from the germline V gene. CDR3 region: CASSEAPPIATGSRETQYF. In nucleotides, the CDR3 is TGTGCCAGCAGTGAAGCGCCCCCCATTGCGACAGGGTCGAGAGAGACCCAGTACTTC.

The V call is TRBV30, the J call TRBJ2-7; D is undetermined. Germline CDR1 is GTSNPN and CDR2 is SVGIG (reference sequence). This CDR3 is built from 13 residues. The germline V and J ends were trimmed by 3 bases and 2 bases, with 11 bases remaining between them. CDR3 protein: CAWSRALAYEQYF. The CDR3 region has the DNA TGTGCCTGGAGCCGCGCACTCGCCTACGAGCAGTACTTC.

This clone is judged medium-sized. The chain employs TRBV6-5 and TRBJ2-3, with D possibly TRBD2 on 7 matching bases. V lost 0 bases, J lost 8 bases, and 18 bases lay in between. This CDR3 region has 16 residues. From germline, CDR1 is MNHEY and CDR2 SVGAGI. The CDR3 loop reads CASSYSPGGRGSTQYF. DNA for the CDR3: TGTGCCAGCAGTTACTCGCCGGGGGGCCGAGGTAGTACGCAGTATTTT.

V and J are TRBV7-8 and TRBJ2-1; 11 nucleotides match TRBD2. V lost 6 bases, J lost 1 base, and 8 bases stayed unmatched. Germline V CDR1 and CDR2: SGHVS, FQNEAQ. The CDR3 spans 17 residues. In DNA, the CDR3 is TGTGCCAGCAGTCGTAAACTAGCGGGGGAATCCTACAATGAGCAGTTCTTC. Amino acids: CASSRKLAGESYNEQFF.

The V gene is TRBV11-2, the J gene TRBJ2-2; 9 bases map to TRBD2. The germline V gene encodes CDR1 SGHAT and CDR2 FQNNGV. V shed 6 bases and J 5 bases; nucleotides not matched to a gene: 16. The CDR3 is 18 residues long. The CDR3 DNA sequence: TGTGCCAGCAGAACTTGGGGCCCGGGGCTAGCGGGGACCGGGGAGCTGTTTTTT. Translation gives CASRTWGPGLAGTGELFF.

The sample holds a few counts of this clone. The genes are TRBV18 and TRBJ1-1; D is undetermined. The CDR3 extends over 15 amino acids. Germline CDR1 KGHSH, CDR2 LQKENI. Trimming took 0 bases from V and 7 from J, leaving 15 bases between them. The CDR3 sequence: CASSPPDALEGEAFF. DNA of the CDR3: TGTGCCAGCTCACCACCGGATGCGCTTGAGGGTGAAGCTTTCTTT.

The chain employs TRBV6-5 and TRBJ2-1, with TRBD1 matching 7 bases. V shed 0 bases and J 0 bases; nucleotides not matched to a gene: 5. The CDR3 covers 17 residues. Per germline, CDR1 MNHEY and CDR2 SVGAGI. DNA for the CDR3: TGTGCCAGCAGTTACTCGAGGGGGCCCAGCTCCTACAATGAGCAGTTCTTC. Protein: CASSYSRGPSSYNEQFF.

The chain employs TRBV5-1 and TRBJ2-7; TRBD1 matches at 8 bases. The V and J ends lost 4 bases and 6 bases, in that order; junction bases with no gene match: 6. The CDR3 is 13 amino acids. Germline V gene lookup returns CDR1 SGHRS and CDR2 YFSETQ. The CDR3 bases are TGCGCCAGCAGCGTTAACGACAGGGGCGAGCAGTACTTC. As protein: CASSVNDRGEQYF.